The clone carrying this T cell receptor (beta chain) has a handful of counts. The antigen is unknown. This sample was included in a study of T cells after yellow fever vaccination. Whole-study findings and limits: Weaker in magnitude, the secondary response showed a faster peak on day 5 versus 15. Among primary-vaccination clones, most reappeared after the booster, at 95% to 96% for CD4 and more than 75% for CD8. Bulk-population clonotypes that are abundant could appear as contaminants in FACS-sorted repertoires.

TCRdb fed the 5' RACE reads into MiXCR, producing one record per CDR3 protein. This table has some 390,000 distinct CDR3 sequences, around a sixth appearing once. Trimming took off 1 base at V and 6 bases at J, with 12 bases between the two ends. CDR1 SEHNR and CDR2 FQNEAQ come from the germline V gene (reference sequence). The CDR3 sequence is 14 residues long. Sequences were derived from PBMCs, sampled before the yellow fever booster vaccination. V usage is TRBV7-9 and J usage is TRBJ1-2; TRBD1 is a possible D gene (5 bases). The source is a man younger than 30 who received the YFV17D yellow fever vaccine. CDR3 region: CASSLGQGADGYTF. Written as DNA, the CDR3 is TGTGCCAGCAGCTTAGGTCAGGGAGCGGATGGCTACACCTTC.